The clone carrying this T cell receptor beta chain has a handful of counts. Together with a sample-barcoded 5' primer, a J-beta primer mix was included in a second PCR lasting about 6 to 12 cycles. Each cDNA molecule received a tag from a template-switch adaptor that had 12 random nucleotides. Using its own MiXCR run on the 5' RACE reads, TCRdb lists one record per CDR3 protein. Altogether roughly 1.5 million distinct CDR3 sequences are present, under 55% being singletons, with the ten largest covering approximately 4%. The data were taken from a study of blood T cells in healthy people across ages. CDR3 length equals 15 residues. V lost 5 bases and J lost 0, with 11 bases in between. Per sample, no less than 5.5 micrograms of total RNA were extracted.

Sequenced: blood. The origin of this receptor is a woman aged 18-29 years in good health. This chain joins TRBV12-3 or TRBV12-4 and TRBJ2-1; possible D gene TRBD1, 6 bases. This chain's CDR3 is CASSEQQGSYNEQFF. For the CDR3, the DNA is TGTGCCAGCAGTGAGCAACAGGGCTCCTACAATGAGCAGTTCTTC.